Included here is one T cell receptor beta chain sequence, with context. V shed 0 bases and J shed 4 bases, with 9 bases lying between them. Germline-derived CDR1 and CDR2 are ENHRY and SYGVKD. The CDR3 sequence is 14 residues long. These data belong to a study of shared clonotypes between healthy human individuals. Background on the study: A couple of women and a few men aged 18 to 49 served as donors.

The repertoire was sequenced with immunoSEQ multiplex PCR; TCRdb's copy has only in-frame clones and lacks some. The table records 2,100,000 or so clones, roughly 95% of them present only once. This receptor was taken from a man aged 18 to 29 in good health. The chain is built from TRBV10-3 and TRBJ1-2, with D tentatively TRBD1 (5 bases). The source material was naive CD4+ T cells sorted from blood. Subset meaning: CD45RA+ positively selected. The CDR3 nucleotides are TGTGCCATCAGTGAGTCGGAAACAGGCTATGGCTACACCTTC. This translates into CAISESETGYGYTF.